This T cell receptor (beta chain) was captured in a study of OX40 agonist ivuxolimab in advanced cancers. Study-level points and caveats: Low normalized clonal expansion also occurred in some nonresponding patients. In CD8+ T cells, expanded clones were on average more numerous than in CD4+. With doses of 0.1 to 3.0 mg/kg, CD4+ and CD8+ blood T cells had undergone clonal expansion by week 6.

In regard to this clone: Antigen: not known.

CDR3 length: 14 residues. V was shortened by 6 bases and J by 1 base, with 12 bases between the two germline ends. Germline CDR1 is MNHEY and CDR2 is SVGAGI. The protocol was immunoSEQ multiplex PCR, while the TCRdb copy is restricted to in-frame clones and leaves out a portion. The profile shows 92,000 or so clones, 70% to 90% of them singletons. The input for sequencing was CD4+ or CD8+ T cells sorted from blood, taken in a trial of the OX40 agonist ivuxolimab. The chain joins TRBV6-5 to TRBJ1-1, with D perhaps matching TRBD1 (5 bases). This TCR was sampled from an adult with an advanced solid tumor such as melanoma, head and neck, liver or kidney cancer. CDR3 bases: TGTGCCAGCAGCCACGGGGGGGGGAACACTGAAGCTTTCTTT. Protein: CASSHGGGNTEAFF.